Listed below are T cell receptor beta chains from one sample, sequenced in a study of cytomegalovirus exposure and HLA in healthy donors. Clones were read by immunoSEQ multiplex PCR, and TCRdb kept only the in-frame ones, dropping some. The sample lists fewer than 150,000 clones, nearly 80% seen once, with approximately 2% in the top ten. Input material: PBMCs. The source is a man aged 30 to 39 in good health and CMV-seronegative. Both conserved end residues are part of each CDR3. A D gene is named only where the DNA matches it firmly. Part of the rows lack a size; the others show once, few, many or a class for expanded clones.

cdr3_aa cdr3_nt d_call j_call v_call clone_size
CASLILGANVLTF TGTGCCAGCCTAATTCTGGGGGCCAACGTCCTGACTTTC . TRBJ2-6 TRBV2 .
CASSLAAGSYNEQFF TGTGCCAGCAGCTTAGCGGCGGGATCCTACAATGAGCAGTTCTTC . TRBJ2-1 TRBV7-2 .
CASSRGTGGNEQFF TGTGCCAGCTCACGCGGGACAGGGGGTAATGAGCAGTTCTTC TRBD1 TRBJ2-1 TRBV18 .
CASSTSGGTGELFF TGTGCCAGCAGTACTAGCGGTGGGACCGGGGAGCTGTTTTTT TRBD2 TRBJ2-2 TRBV4-2 .
CSSAGTYNEQFF TGTTCCAGCGCGGGGACCTACAATGAGCAGTTCTTC . TRBJ2-1 TRBV7-9 .
CASSPTPEIAFGELFF TGTGCCAGCTCACCTACACCGGAGATAGCGTTCGGGGAGCTGTTTTTT . TRBJ2-2 TRBV18 .
CASSLGTSGSYEQYF TGCGCCAGCAGCCTCGGGACTAGCGGTTCCTACGAGCAGTACTTC TRBD2 TRBJ2-7 TRBV4-3 few
CASSLASGGLAGELFF TGTGCCAGCAGCTTAGCGTCAGGGGGCTTGGCCGGGGAGCTGTTTTTT TRBD1 TRBJ2-2 TRBV7-8 .
CASRPRSQGDTQYF TGTGCCAGCAGGCCCCGTTCACAGGGGGATACGCAGTATTTT TRBD1 TRBJ2-3 TRBV6-5 .
CASSPPGGRGTEAFF TGCGCCAGCAGCCCTCCGGGAGGGCGAGGGACTGAAGCTTTCTTT . TRBJ1-1 TRBV4-1 .
CASSLVPPDSDEQFF TGTGCCAGCAGCTTGGTCCCCCCCGACTCCGATGAGCAGTTCTTC . TRBJ2-1 TRBV5-6 .
CASTSGQDGIYGYTF TGTGCCAGCACCTCCGGACAGGATGGGATCTATGGCTACACCTTC TRBD1 TRBJ1-2 TRBV7-8 .
CASSQVASGSLSEQFF TGCGCCAGCAGCCAAGTTGCTAGCGGGAGTCTTAGTGAGCAGTTCTTC TRBD2 TRBJ2-1 TRBV4-3 .
CASGFNRGRGTIQYF TGTGCCAGCGGCTTCAACAGGGGGCGGGGGACCATTCAGTACTTC TRBD1 TRBJ2-4 TRBV6-5 few
CSGENYGYTF TGCAGTGGAGAGAACTATGGCTACACCTTC . TRBJ1-2 TRBV20-1 .
CASSLLGVYGYTF TGTGCCAGCAGTTTACTAGGGGTCTATGGCTACACCTTC . TRBJ1-2 TRBV27 .
CASSPRQGGSETQYF TGTGCCAGCTCACCTAGACAGGGGGGATCAGAGACCCAGTACTTC TRBD1 TRBJ2-5 TRBV18 .
CASSGQGGTEAFF TGTGCCAGCAGTGGACAGGGAGGGACTGAAGCTTTCTTT TRBD1 TRBJ1-1 TRBV7-2 few
CASSLQGNTEAFF TGTGCCAGCAGCCTACAGGGGAACACTGAAGCTTTCTTT . TRBJ1-1 TRBV7-9 .
CASSKGGLRDTGELFF TGTGCCAGCAGCAAAGGGGGGCTACGGGACACCGGGGAGCTGTTTTTT . TRBJ2-2 TRBV21-1 .